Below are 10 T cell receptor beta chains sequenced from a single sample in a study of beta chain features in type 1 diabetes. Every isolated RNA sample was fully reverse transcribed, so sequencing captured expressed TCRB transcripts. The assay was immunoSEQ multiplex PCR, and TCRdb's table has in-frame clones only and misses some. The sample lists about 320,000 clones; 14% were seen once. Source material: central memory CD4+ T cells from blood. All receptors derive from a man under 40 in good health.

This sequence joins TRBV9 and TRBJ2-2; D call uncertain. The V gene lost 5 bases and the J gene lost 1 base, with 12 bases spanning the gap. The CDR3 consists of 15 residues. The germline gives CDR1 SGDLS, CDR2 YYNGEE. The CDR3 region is CASRTGPQNTGELFF. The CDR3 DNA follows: TGTGCCAGCAGAACCGGGCCTCAGAACACCGGGGAGCTGTTTTTT. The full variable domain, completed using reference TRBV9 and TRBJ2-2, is DSGVTQTPKHLITATGQRVTLRCSPRSGDLSVYWYQQSLDQGLQFLIQYYNGEERAKGNILERFSAQQFPDLHSELNLSSLELGDSALYFCASRTGPQNTGELFFGEGSRLTVL.

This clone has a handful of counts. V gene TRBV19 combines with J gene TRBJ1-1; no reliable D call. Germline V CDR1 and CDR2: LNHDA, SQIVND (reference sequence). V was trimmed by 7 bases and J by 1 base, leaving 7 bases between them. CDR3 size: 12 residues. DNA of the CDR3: TGTGCCAGTATACAGACGAACACTGAAGCTTTCTTT. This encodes CASIQTNTEAFF.

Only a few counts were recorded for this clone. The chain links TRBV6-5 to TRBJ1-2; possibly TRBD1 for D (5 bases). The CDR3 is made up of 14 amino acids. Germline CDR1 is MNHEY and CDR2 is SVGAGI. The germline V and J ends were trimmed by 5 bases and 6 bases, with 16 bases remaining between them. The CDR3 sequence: CASSQTDPLDGYTF. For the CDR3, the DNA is TGTGCCAGCAGTCAGACAGATCCTTTGGATGGCTACACCTTC.

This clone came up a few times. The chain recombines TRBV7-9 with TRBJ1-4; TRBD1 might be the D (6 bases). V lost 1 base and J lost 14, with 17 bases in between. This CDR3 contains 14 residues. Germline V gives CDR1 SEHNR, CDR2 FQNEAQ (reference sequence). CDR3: CASSLEAAGADLFF. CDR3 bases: TGTGCCAGCAGCTTAGAGGCAGCGGGGGCGGATCTGTTTTTT.

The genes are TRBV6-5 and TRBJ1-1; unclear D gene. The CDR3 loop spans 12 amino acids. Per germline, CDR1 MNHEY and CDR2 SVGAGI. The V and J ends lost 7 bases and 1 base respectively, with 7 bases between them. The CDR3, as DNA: TGTGCCAGCACCCGGCAGAACACTGAAGCTTTCTTT. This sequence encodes CASTRQNTEAFF.

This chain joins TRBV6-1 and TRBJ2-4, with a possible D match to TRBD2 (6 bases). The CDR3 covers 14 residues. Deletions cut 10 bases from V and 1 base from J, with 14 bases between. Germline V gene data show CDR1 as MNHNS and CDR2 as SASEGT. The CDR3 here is CAIGGVGAKNIQYF. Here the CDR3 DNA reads TGTGCCATCGGAGGGGTAGGGGCCAAAAACATTCAGTACTTC.

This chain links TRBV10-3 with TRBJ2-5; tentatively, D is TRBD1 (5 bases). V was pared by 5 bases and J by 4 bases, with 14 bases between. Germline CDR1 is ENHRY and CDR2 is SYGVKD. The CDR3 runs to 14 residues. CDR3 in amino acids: CAISRGQPTETQYF. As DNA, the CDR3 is TGTGCCATCAGTAGGGGCCAGCCGACAGAGACCCAGTACTTC.

CDR3 protein: CASSPEKGLAGESGELFF. The CDR3 nucleotides read TGTGCCAGCAGCCCGGAAAAGGGACTAGCGGGAGAGAGCGGGGAGCTGTTTTTT. V gene TRBV7-3 combines with J gene TRBJ2-2, with TRBD2 identical over 14 bases. Per the germline V gene, CDR1 is SGHTA and CDR2 is FQGTGA. V gave up 5 bases and J gave up 7 bases; unmatched junction bases: 12. CDR3 length: 18 residues.

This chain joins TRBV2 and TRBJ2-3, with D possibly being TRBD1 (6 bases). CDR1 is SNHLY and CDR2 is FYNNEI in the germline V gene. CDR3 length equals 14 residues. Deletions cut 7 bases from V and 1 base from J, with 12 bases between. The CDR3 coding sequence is TGTGCCAGCAAGACAGGTGGGGGCACAGATACGCAGTATTTT. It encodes CASKTGGGTDTQYF.

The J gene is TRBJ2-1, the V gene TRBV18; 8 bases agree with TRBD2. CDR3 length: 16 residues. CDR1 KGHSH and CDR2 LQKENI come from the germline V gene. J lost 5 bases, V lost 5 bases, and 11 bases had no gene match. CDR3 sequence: CASSIIASGPNNEQFF. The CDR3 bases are TGTGCCAGCTCAATTATTGCTAGCGGGCCTAACAATGAGCAGTTCTTC.